Included here is one T cell receptor beta chain sequence, with context. The table came from immunoSEQ multiplex PCR; TCRdb's copy has only in-frame clones and leaves some out. This sample has 200,000 to 300,000 clones, with roughly 80% found just once. The data were taken from a study of blood T cell repertoires in COVID-19. Whole-study context: Italy, Spain and the United States were the sources of the convalescent and acute COVID-19 samples.

Germline V gene lookup returns CDR1 MDHEN and CDR2 SYDVKM. The CDR3 extends over 14 amino acids. Trimming took off 7 bases at V and 2 bases at J, with 13 bases between the two ends. The J gene is TRBJ2-3, the V gene TRBV28, with a tentative D call TRBD2 (5 bases). Sequencing input: peripheral blood. The sequence was collected from a woman between 18 and 30 years old with acute or convalescent COVID-19. The CDR3 DNA sequence: TGTGCCAGCAAGTCACTAGACCTCACAGATACGCAGTATTTT. Residues: CASKSLDLTDTQYF.